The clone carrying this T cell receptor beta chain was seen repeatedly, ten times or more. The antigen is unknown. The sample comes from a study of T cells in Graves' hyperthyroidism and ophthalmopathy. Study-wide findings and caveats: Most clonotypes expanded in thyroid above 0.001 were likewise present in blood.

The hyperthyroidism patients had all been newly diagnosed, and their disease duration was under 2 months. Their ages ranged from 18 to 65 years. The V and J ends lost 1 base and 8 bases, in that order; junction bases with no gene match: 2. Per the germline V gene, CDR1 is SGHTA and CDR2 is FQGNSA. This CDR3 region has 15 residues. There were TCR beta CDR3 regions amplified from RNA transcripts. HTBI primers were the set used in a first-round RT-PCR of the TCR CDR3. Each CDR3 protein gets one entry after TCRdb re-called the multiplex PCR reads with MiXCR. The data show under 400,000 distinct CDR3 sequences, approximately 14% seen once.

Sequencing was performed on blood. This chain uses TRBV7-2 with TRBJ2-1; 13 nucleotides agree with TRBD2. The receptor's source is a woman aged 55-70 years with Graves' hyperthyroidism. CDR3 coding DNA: TGTGCCAGCAGCTTAGGACTAGCGGGAGGCGATGAGCAGTTCTTC. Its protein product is CASSLGLAGGDEQFF.